A single sample gave rise to the 4 T cell receptor beta chains below, sequenced in a study of graft-versus-host responses after intestinal transplantation. Antigen specificity for these receptors is unknown. Clones were sequenced by immunoSEQ multiplex PCR, and TCRdb holds only the in-frame ones, with some missing. This table has approximately 68,000 clones, around 90% appearing once. The sample here was unstimulated CD8+ T cells sorted from spleen or lymph node cells, taken before transplant. These receptors were obtained from a human donor who was the organ donor for an intestinal transplant.

The chain uses TRBV19 and TRBJ1-6; a weak D match, TRBD1 (5 bases). The ends were cut back, 10 bases at V and 9 bases at J, with 13 bases in the middle. Germline V lookup: CDR1 LNHDA, CDR2 SQIVND (reference sequence). The CDR3 runs 12 residues. Here the CDR3 reads CATSQGGSPLHF. The CDR3 region has the DNA TGTGCCACCTCGCAGGGTGGTTCACCCCTCCACTTT.

The chain employs TRBV4-3 and TRBJ2-5; 7 bases align to TRBD2. The CDR3 is 16 amino acids. V was pared by 0 bases and J by 2 bases, with 6 bases of the junction left unmatched. Per the germline V gene, CDR1 is LGHNA and CDR2 is YSLEER. DNA for the CDR3: TGCGCCAGCAGCCAAGATAGGTGGGGGGGGCAAGAGACCCAGTACTTC. Amino acid sequence: CASSQDRWGGQETQYF.

This clone was seen just once. This sequence joins TRBV5-6 and TRBJ1-2; possibly TRBD1 for D (6 bases). This CDR3 region has 15 residues. V lost 2 bases to trimming and J lost 8 bases, with 19 bases between them. The germline gives CDR1 SGHDT, CDR2 YYEEEE. CDR3 loop: CASSFPTGTPRGYTF. The CDR3, as DNA: TGTGCCAGCAGCTTCCCGACCGGGACACCGAGAGGCTACACCTTC.

J is TRBJ1-2 and V is TRBV10-3; D gene uncertain. The V end was cut by 1 base, the J end by 4 bases, with 25 bases between. CDR3 length equals 19 residues. In germline, CDR1 is ENHRY, CDR2 SYGVKD. In DNA, the CDR3 is TGTGCCATCAGTGAGTGGCATTTCGGCACCACCTTAGGGAGCTATGGCTACACCTTC. It specifies CAISEWHFGTTLGSYGYTF.